Sequencing of this T cell receptor (beta chain) was carried out in a study of T cells after yellow fever vaccination. Whole-study findings and limits: Post-booster repertoires again held most primary-vaccination clones (roughly 95% CD4, roughly 90% CD8). One caveat is that FACS-sorted repertoires could contain abundant clonotypes contaminating from the bulk population.

After removal of 2 bases from V and 6 bases from J, the junction contained 10 bases not matched to a gene. Germline lookup yields CDR1 KGHSH and CDR2 LQKENI. The CDR3 is 16 amino acids. TCRdb itself ran the 5' RACE reads through MiXCR, one entry per CDR3 protein. The sample lists 65,000 to 70,000 distinct CDR3 sequences; around 5% were seen once. This clonotype occurred many times. Its cognate antigen is unknown. Sequenced material: CD4+ T cells sorted from PBMCs, taken about 2 weeks after the first yellow fever vaccination. The TCR sequence derives from a man aged 18 to 29 who received the YFV17D yellow fever vaccine. This chain uses TRBV18 with TRBJ2-3; 8 bases align to TRBD2. The CDR3 DNA reads TGTGCCAGCTCACCAGGGAATAGCGGGGCCCCCGATACGCAGTATTTT. Translated: CASSPGNSGAPDTQYF.